This is a list of T cell receptor beta chains from one sample in a study of cytomegalovirus exposure and HLA in healthy donors. Assay: immunoSEQ multiplex PCR; the TCRdb copy retains only in-frame clones and omits some. The data contain roughly 80,000 clones, roughly 95% of them singletons. Sequencing was performed on PBMCs. These receptors all stem from a woman under 30 in good health and CMV-seropositive. Both conserved end residues are part of each CDR3. A D gene is named only where the DNA matches it firmly. Where a row states a size, it is once, few, many or the class of an expanded clone; other rows omit it.

NA TRBJ1-2 TRBD1 14 TRBV2 CASSEQGENYGYTF TGTGCCAGCAGTGAGCAGGGGGAGAACTATGGCTACACCTTC
NA TRBJ1-3 TRBD1 15 TRBV5-6 CASSPTGGTGNTIYF TGTGCCAGCAGCCCTACAGGGGGGACTGGAAACACCATATATTTT
NA TRBJ2-1 TRBD2 14 TRBV18 CASETSGGAHEQFF TGTGCCAGCGAGACTAGCGGGGGGGCGCATGAGCAGTTCTTC
NA TRBJ2-1 TRBD2 17 TRBV10-3 CANAEGHGTSGYNEQFF TGTGCCAACGCAGAGGGTCACGGGACTAGCGGATACAATGAGCAGTTCTTC
NA TRBJ1-3 NA 15 TRBV5-8 CASSSQGYSGNTIYF TGTGCCAGCAGCTCACAGGGTTACTCTGGAAACACCATATATTTT
NA TRBJ1-5 NA 15 TRBV9 CASSPSGQVNQPQHF TGTGCCAGCAGCCCGAGCGGTCAAGTCAATCAGCCCCAGCATTTT
NA TRBJ1-5 TRBD1 17 TRBV5-5 CASSATQDREGNQPQHF TGTGCCAGCAGCGCAACCCAGGACAGGGAGGGCAATCAGCCCCAGCATTTT
NA TRBJ2-7 TRBD2 15 TRBV5-4 CASSSGTSGGTEQYF TGTGCCAGCAGCTCTGGGACTAGCGGGGGGACCGAGCAGTACTTC
NA TRBJ1-1 NA 13 TRBV29-1 CSVEVAGGTEAFF TGCAGCGTTGAAGTGGCAGGTGGAACTGAAGCTTTCTTT
NA TRBJ1-2 TRBD1 17 TRBV4-1 CASSQAGQGALNYGYTF TGCGCCAGCAGCCAAGCGGGACAGGGGGCCCTTAACTATGGCTACACCTTC
NA TRBJ2-5 TRBD1 16 TRBV4-1 CASSQTGTGRQETQYF TGCGCCAGCAGCCAGACCGGGACAGGGCGCCAAGAGACCCAGTACTTC
once TRBJ1-3 NA 14 TRBV7-7 CASSRGGLGNTIYF TGTGCCAGCAGCCGCGGGGGTCTCGGAAACACCATATATTTT
NA TRBJ2-1 NA 12 TRBV7-3 CASSETGTEQFF TGTGCCAGCAGCGAAACAGGAACCGAGCAGTTCTTC
NA TRBJ1-5 NA 14 TRBV30 CAWNLKGGGQPQHF TGTGCCTGGAATCTAAAAGGGGGTGGCCAGCCCCAGCATTTT
NA TRBJ2-1 NA 19 TRBV7-7 CASSLSYRGEEPSGNEQFF TGTGCCAGCAGCTTAAGTTATCGGGGTGAGGAGCCATCTGGAAATGAGCAGTTCTTC
NA TRBJ2-2 TRBD2 18 TRBV4-1 CASSQEGLAGVGSGELFF TGCGCCAGCAGCCAAGAGGGACTAGCGGGAGTCGGTTCCGGGGAGCTGTTTTTT
many TRBJ1-2 TRBD1 15 TRBV6-1 CASREWGTVNYGYTF TGTGCCAGCAGGGAGTGGGGGACAGTCAACTATGGCTACACCTTC
NA TRBJ2-3 NA 16 TRBV4-1 CASSPRIQGDTDTQYF TGCGCCAGCAGCCCGCGGATACAGGGCGACACAGATACGCAGTATTTT
NA TRBJ1-2 NA 12 TRBV5-4 CASSRDNLGYTF TGTGCCAGCAGCCGGGACAATCTTGGCTACACCTTC
once TRBJ2-2 NA 16 TRBV19 CASSIDQRVNTGELFF TGTGCCAGTAGTATAGATCAGCGGGTGAACACCGGGGAGCTGTTTTTT
NA TRBJ1-5 TRBD1 14 TRBV4-2 CASSQRQGGQPQHF TGTGCCAGCAGCCAGCGACAGGGGGGTCAGCCCCAGCATTTT
NA TRBJ2-7 NA 14 TRBV6-5 CASSHGGTAIGQYF TGTGCCAGCAGTCATGGAGGGACCGCGATTGGGCAGTACTTC
once TRBJ2-5 TRBD1 16 TRBV28 CASSFPADRVEETQYF TGTGCCAGCAGTTTCCCCGCGGACAGGGTAGAAGAGACCCAGTACTTC
NA TRBJ2-3 TRBD1 14 TRBV2 CASSRDRSPDTQYF TGTGCCAGCAGCCGGGACAGAAGCCCAGATACGCAGTATTTT
once TRBJ2-1 TRBD2 15 TRBV14 CASSQDSGSLREQFF TGTGCCAGCAGCCAAGACAGCGGGAGTCTGAGGGAGCAGTTCTTC
NA TRBJ1-4 NA 13 TRBV28 CASRSGGNEKLFF TGTGCCAGCAGATCGGGGGGTAATGAAAAACTGTTTTTT
NA TRBJ1-1 NA 11 TRBV20-1 CSATLRTEAFF TGCAGTGCTACACTACGTACTGAAGCTTTCTTT
NA TRBJ2-5 TRBD2 16 TRBV7-2 CASSLMGGTSRETQYF TGTGCCAGCAGCTTAATGGGGGGGACTAGCCGGGAGACCCAGTACTTC
NA TRBJ1-4 NA 13 TRBV6-5 CASKRQPNEKLFF TGTGCCAGCAAGAGACAACCTAATGAAAAACTGTTTTTT
NA TRBJ2-6 NA 16 TRBV7-2 CASSLVSGSGANVLTF TGTGCCAGCAGCTTAGTGTCGGGGAGCGGGGCCAACGTCCTGACTTTC
NA TRBJ2-7 TRBD2 15 TRBV6-5 CASGVAGGPSYEQYF TGTGCCAGCGGGGTAGCGGGAGGCCCCTCCTACGAGCAGTACTTC
NA TRBJ1-5 TRBD1 17 TRBV19 CASSIRWAGQGHQPQHF TGTGCCAGTAGTATTAGGTGGGCCGGACAGGGCCATCAGCCCCAGCATTTT
NA TRBJ2-3 NA 16 TRBV27 CASTPNRAPSTDTQYF TGTGCCAGCACTCCGAATCGCGCACCTAGCACAGATACGCAGTATTTT
NA TRBJ2-7 TRBD2 17 TRBV4-1 CASSQDLALADSYEQYF TGCGCCAGCAGCCAAGATCTTGCTCTAGCGGACTCCTACGAGCAGTACTTC
NA TRBJ1-1 NA 18 TRBV12-5 CASGLVTGRDTMNTEAFF TGTGCTAGTGGTTTGGTAACAGGGAGAGACACAATGAACACTGAAGCTTTCTTT
NA TRBJ1-6 TRBD1 14 TRBV27 CASRRGQGNSPLHF TGTGCCAGCAGAAGGGGACAGGGTAATTCACCCCTCCACTTT
NA TRBJ2-5 NA 12 TRBV6-1 CASSDGGETQYF TGTGCCAGCAGTGATGGGGGGGAGACCCAGTACTTC
NA TRBJ2-7 NA 14 TRBV2 CASSRTRVGYEQYF TGTGCCAGCAGTAGGACCAGGGTCGGCTACGAGCAGTACTTC
NA TRBJ1-2 TRBD1 16 TRBV5-1 CASSLALSHRGDGYTF TGCGCCAGCAGCTTGGCCCTATCCCACAGGGGAGATGGCTACACCTTC
NA TRBJ2-7 NA 12 TRBV27 CASSLTGYEQYF TGTGCCAGCAGTTTAACGGGGTACGAGCAGTACTTC
NA TRBJ1-4 NA 17 TRBV25-1 CATPLPLFRQINEKLFF TGTGCCACCCCCCTCCCACTTTTTAGACAGATTAATGAAAAACTGTTTTTT
NA TRBJ1-5 TRBD1 15 TRBV5-6 CASSQGQGDWGPQHF TGTGCCAGCAGCCAAGGACAGGGCGACTGGGGGCCCCAGCATTTT
NA TRBJ2-5 NA 13 TRBV7-3 CASSWTAQETQYF TGTGCCAGCAGCTGGACAGCTCAAGAGACCCAGTACTTC
NA TRBJ2-7 NA 14 TRBV7-6 CASSLDPSSYEQYF TGTGCCAGCAGCTTAGATCCTAGTAGCTACGAGCAGTACTTC
NA TRBJ2-7 NA 13 TRBV6-6 CASSYGREHWQYF TGTGCCAGCAGTTACGGTCGGGAGCACTGGCAGTACTTC
NA TRBJ2-4 TRBD2 21 TRBV4-1 CASSQGGSGSLSSRGKNIQYF TGCGCCAGCAGCCAAGGGGGTAGCGGGAGCCTTTCCTCTAGGGGAAAAAACATTCAGTACTTC
NA TRBJ1-1 NA 12 TRBV2 CASSLRRIEAFF TGTGCCAGCAGCCTCCGGCGGATTGAAGCTTTCTTT
once TRBJ2-5 NA 13 TRBV6-4 CASNRGLEETQYF TGTGCCAGCAACAGGGGACTGGAAGAGACCCAGTACTTC
NA TRBJ1-4 NA 14 TRBV2 CASSPTGTNEKLFF TGTGCCAGCAGTCCGACAGGAACTAATGAAAAACTGTTTTTT
NA TRBJ2-3 TRBD2 16 TRBV5-1 CASSSPSGGYTDTQYF TGCGCCAGCAGCTCACCTAGCGGGGGGTACACAGATACGCAGTATTTT
NA TRBJ2-3 NA 15 TRBV5-1 CASSDTTGIWDTQYF TGCGCCAGCAGCGACACTACAGGGATTTGGGATACGCAGTATTTT
NA TRBJ1-2 TRBD1 13 TRBV5-1 CASGTGGDYGYTF TGCGCCAGCGGGACAGGGGGGGACTATGGCTACACCTTC
NA TRBJ1-5 NA 14 TRBV28 CATRWAGIGQPQHF TGTGCCACCAGGTGGGCAGGGATCGGTCAGCCCCAGCATTTT
NA TRBJ2-7 TRBD1 12 TRBV2 CATSQGVHEQYF TGTGCCACCTCTCAGGGGGTCCACGAGCAGTACTTC
NA TRBJ1-3 TRBD1 14 TRBV6-5 CATDPTGAGNTIYF TGTGCCACGGATCCGACAGGGGCTGGAAACACCATATATTTT
once TRBJ2-2 NA 17 TRBV4-1 CASSQVRSSLGTGELFF TGCGCCAGCAGCCAAGTGCGTAGCTCCTTGGGCACCGGGGAGCTGTTTTTT
NA TRBJ1-1 NA 13 TRBV7-3 CASSLYSLTEAFF TGTGCCAGCAGCTTGTACAGCCTGACTGAAGCTTTCTTT